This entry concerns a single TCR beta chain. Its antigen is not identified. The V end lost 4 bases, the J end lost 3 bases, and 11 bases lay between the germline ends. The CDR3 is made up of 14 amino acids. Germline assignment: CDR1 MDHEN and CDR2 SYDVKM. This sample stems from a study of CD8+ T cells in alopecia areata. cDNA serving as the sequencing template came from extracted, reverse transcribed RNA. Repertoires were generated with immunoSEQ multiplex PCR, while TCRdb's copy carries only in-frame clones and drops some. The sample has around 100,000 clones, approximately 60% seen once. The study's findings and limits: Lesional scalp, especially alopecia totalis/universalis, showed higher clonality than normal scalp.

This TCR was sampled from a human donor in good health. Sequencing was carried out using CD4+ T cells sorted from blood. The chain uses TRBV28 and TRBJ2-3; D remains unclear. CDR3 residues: CASSSPTWTDTQYF. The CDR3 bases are TGTGCCAGCAGTTCTCCGACTTGGACAGATACGCAGTATTTT.